Following are 21 T cell receptor beta chains from one sample sequenced in a study of sequential checkpoint blockade in melanoma. Treatment: randomized to nivolumab then ipilimumab (arm A) or the reverse (arm B). The data were produced by immunoSEQ multiplex PCR, yet TCRdb's version contains in-frame clones alone and is incomplete. Among about 13,000 clones, around 25% were seen once, and the ten largest hold around a sixth. Sample: tumor tissue (inferred from file names), taken from a patient given nivolumab and ipilimumab in sequence. The source is a human donor with melanoma.

This clone showed up just once. The rearrangement joins TRBV19 to TRBJ2-1; 14 bases align to TRBD2. The V segment lost 4 bases and the J segment 7 bases; nucleotides outside the gene matches: 3. Per germline, CDR1 LNHDA and CDR2 SQIVND (reference sequence). There are 15 residues in the CDR3. This CDR3 reads CASSRLAGGSNEQFF. Here the CDR3 DNA reads TGTGCCAGTAGTAGACTAGCGGGAGGGTCTAATGAGCAGTTCTTC.

The chain employs TRBV28 and TRBJ2-3; 7 bases map to TRBD2. Trimming took 7 bases from V and 4 from J; bases not matched to a gene: 8. Germline V CDR1 and CDR2: MDHEN, SYDVKM. The CDR3 is 14 residues long. The DNA of the CDR3 is TGTGCCAGCAACTGGGGGGGAGCGGCAGATACGCAGTATTTT. Translating it yields CASNWGGAADTQYF.

This clone has a count of ten or more. The V gene is TRBV11-3, the J gene TRBJ2-2; 10 nucleotides line up with TRBD2. From germline, CDR1 is SGHNT and CDR2 YENEEA. Trimming at V came to 8 bases and at J to 2 bases, leaving 2 bases not matched to a gene. The CDR3 covers 14 residues. CDR3 residues: CASGTSVNTGELFF. The CDR3 DNA follows: TGTGCCAGCGGGACTAGCGTTAACACCGGGGAGCTGTTTTTT.

V and J are TRBV12-5 and TRBJ1-1, with TRBD1 matching 7 bases. The V gene's germline CDR1 is LGHNT and CDR2 FRNRAP. CDR3 length equals 13 residues. DNA for the CDR3: TGTGCCAGCGAGGGGGCTGGAAACACTGAAGCTTTCTTT. This codes for CASEGAGNTEAFF.

This clone was counted at least ten times. This sequence joins TRBV11-3 and TRBJ1-1, with D tentatively TRBD1 (5 bases). Germline CDR1 and CDR2: SGHNT and YENEEA. The CDR3 is 14 residues long. V was clipped by 0 bases and J by 5 bases, with 10 bases between them. The CDR3 DNA reads as TGTGCCAGCAGCTTAGATCAGGGTTGGACTGAAGCTTTCTTT. Its translation: CASSLDQGWTEAFF. Full variable domain (missing parts from reference TRBV11-3 and TRBJ1-1): EAGVVQSPRYKIIEKKQPVAFWCNPISGHNTLYWYLQNLGQGPELLIRYENEEAVDDSQLPKDRFSAERLKGVDSTLKIQPAELGDSAVYLCASSLDQGWTEAFFGQGTRLTVV.

This clone is large (0.1 to 1%) in the sample. This rearrangement joins TRBV9 to TRBJ1-3; D not resolved. Germline V gives CDR1 SGDLS, CDR2 YYNGEE. The germline V and J ends were trimmed by 1 base and 0 bases, with 5 bases remaining between them. This CDR3 contains 14 residues. CDR3 amino acids: CASSVPDSGNTIYF. Here the CDR3 DNA reads TGTGCCAGCAGCGTACCGGACTCTGGAAACACCATATATTTT. Full variable domain (remainder filled in from reference TRBV9 and TRBJ1-3): DSGVTQTPKHLITATGQRVTLRCSPRSGDLSVYWYQQSLDQGLQFLIQYYNGEERAKGNILERFSAQQFPDLHSELNLSSLELGDSALYFCASSVPDSGNTIYFGEGSWLTVV.

In this sample, this clone turned up many times. J is TRBJ2-3 and V is TRBV11-3; the D gene is possibly TRBD1 (5 bases). Trimming pared 1 base from V and 6 bases from J, leaving 11 bases between. There are 14 residues in the CDR3. CDR1 is SGHNT and CDR2 is YENEEA in the germline V gene. The CDR3 bases are TGTGCCAGCAGCTTAGGAGGAAAGGGGGATACGCAGTATTTT. It encodes CASSLGGKGDTQYF.

This clone was counted a few times. The gene calls are TRBV28 and TRBJ1-2; D gene ambiguous. The CDR3 length is 13 residues. Between the trimmed V and J ends, which lost 6 bases and 8 bases, there was a span of 16 bases. Germline assignment: CDR1 MDHEN and CDR2 SYDVKM. CDR3 nucleotides: TGTGCCAGCAGCATCCAAACCCAGAGGGGCTACACCTTC. Its translation: CASSIQTQRGYTF.

This clone was detected a few times. The chain employs TRBV6-8 and TRBJ2-1; 7 bases map to TRBD1. The V and J ends lost 5 bases and 5 bases, in that order; junction bases with no gene match: 6. The CDR3 sequence is 14 residues long. Germline V lookup: CDR1 MNHGY, CDR2 SAAAGT. This chain's CDR3 is CASSKDRTDNEQFF. In DNA form, the CDR3 reads TGTGCCAGCAGTAAGGACAGGACAGACAATGAGCAGTTCTTC.

This clone was seen at least ten times. The chain joins TRBV9 to TRBJ2-7, with 9 positions matching TRBD1. The CDR3 spans 17 residues. The V gene's germline CDR1 is SGDLS and CDR2 YYNGEE. V shed 4 bases, J shed 5 bases, and the junction held 16 bases outside the gene matches. The DNA of the CDR3 is TGTGCCAGCAGCTCCGGGACAGGGAGACGTTCGACCAACGAGCAGTACTTC. Translating gives CASSSGTGRRSTNEQYF.

This clone has a handful of counts. The chain uses TRBV1 and TRBJ2-7; the table's D call, TRBD1, was not checked against the DNA. TRBV1 is a recognized pseudogene. CDR3 length equals 15 residues. CDR3 residues: CASSQEGQGFYEQYF. Here the CDR3 DNA reads TGCGCCAGCAGCCAAGAAGGACAGGGATTCTACGAGCAGTACTTC.

This clone was recorded a few times. The sample holds other DNA sequences that translate to the same CDR3. V and J are TRBV28 and TRBJ1-2; D gene uncertain. The CDR3 spans 12 residues. V shed 3 bases and J shed 2 bases, with 4 bases lying between them. Germline lookup yields CDR1 MDHEN and CDR2 SYDVKM. CDR3 sequence: CASSLANYGYTF. CDR3 bases: TGTGCCAGCAGTTTGGCAAACTATGGCTACACCTTC.

J is TRBJ2-1 and V is TRBV11-3, with D perhaps matching TRBD1 or TRBD2 (6 bases each). Trimming removed 7 bases from V and 0 bases from J, with 13 bases in between. Per germline, CDR1 SGHNT and CDR2 YENEEA. There are 15 residues in the CDR3. CDR3 amino acids: CASKGGFSSYNEQFF. For the CDR3, the DNA is TGTGCCAGCAAGGGGGGATTCAGCTCCTACAATGAGCAGTTCTTC.

V and J are TRBV28 and TRBJ1-4; 7 nucleotides agree with TRBD1. V lost 7 bases and J lost 0; bases outside the gene matches: 14. The CDR3 sequence is 18 residues long. Germline V CDR1 and CDR2: MDHEN, SYDVKM. The CDR3 region is CASTQGGAGVATNEKLFF. CDR3 DNA: TGTGCCAGCACCCAGGGGGGGGCTGGAGTTGCAACTAATGAAAAACTGTTTTTT.

This chain uses TRBV29-1 with TRBJ2-7; 10 nucleotides match TRBD1. The V and J ends lost 7 bases and 1 base, in that order; junction bases with no gene match: 10. Germline V gene sequence: CDR1 SQVTM, CDR2 ANQGSEA. The CDR3 has 15 residues. DNA of the CDR3: TGCAGCGCCCGCGGGACAGGGGCGAATTCCTACGAGCAGTACTTC. This gives the protein CSARGTGANSYEQYF.

The sample holds a few counts of this clone. The chain combines TRBV29-1 with TRBJ1-1; D remains unclear. CDR1 and CDR2 from the germline V gene are SQVTM and ANQGSEA. This CDR3 is 12 amino acids long. V dropped 0 bases and J dropped 3 bases, with 5 bases sitting between them. The CDR3 coding sequence is TGCAGCGTTGAAGATGGGGACACTGAAGCTTTCTTT. It yields the protein CSVEDGDTEAFF.

V usage is TRBV28 and J usage is TRBJ2-1; 12 positions match TRBD2. Germline values: CDR1 MDHEN, CDR2 SYDVKM. V shed 2 bases and J 8 bases; nucleotides not matched to a gene: 7. The CDR3 extends over 16 amino acids. The CDR3 here is CASSLGGRLAGDEQFF. The CDR3 DNA reads as TGTGCCAGCAGTTTAGGGGGGCGACTAGCGGGAGATGAGCAGTTCTTC.

The chain combines TRBV7-2 with TRBJ2-7, with 11 nucleotides matching TRBD1. The germline CDR1 and CDR2 sequences are SGHTA and FQGNSA. The CDR3 consists of 16 residues. V shed 0 bases, J shed 2 bases, and the junction held 3 bases outside the gene matches. The CDR3 sequence is CASSLAPDRGPYEQYF. The CDR3, as DNA: TGTGCCAGCAGCTTAGCGCCGGACAGGGGGCCCTACGAGCAGTACTTC. The full variable domain, its missing parts supplied by reference TRBV7-2 and TRBJ2-7, is GAGVSQSPSNKVTEKGKDVELRCDPISGHTALYWYRQSLGQGLEFLIYFQGNSAPDKSGLPSDRFSAERTGGSVSTLTIQRTQQEDSAVYLCASSLAPDRGPYEQYFGPGTRLTVT.

This clone has only one observation. The V gene is TRBV28, the J gene TRBJ2-3; TRBD2 agrees at 14 bases. With 3 bases clipped from V and 6 bases from J, the junction kept 5 bases outside the gene matches. CDR1 and CDR2 from the germline V gene are MDHEN and SYDVKM. The CDR3 has 16 residues. In nucleotides, the CDR3 is TGTGCCAGCAGTTTTCCGACTAGCGGGAGGGCGGATACGCAGTATTTT. It is translated as CASSFPTSGRADTQYF. Drawing the rest from reference TRBV28 and TRBJ2-3, the complete variable domain is DVKVTQSSRYLVKRTGEKVFLECVQDMDHENMFWYRQDPGLGLRLIYFSYDVKMKEKGDIPEGYSVSREKKERFSLILESASTNQTSMYLCASSFPTSGRADTQYFGPGTRLTVL.

The chain combines TRBV9 with TRBJ2-1, with 9 bases that match TRBD1. This CDR3 region has 16 residues. V was clipped by 4 bases and J by 6 bases; unmatched bases: 11. Germline values: CDR1 SGDLS, CDR2 YYNGEE. The CDR3 loop is CASSISPGTGSNEQFF. The CDR3 nucleotides read TGTGCCAGCAGCATCAGCCCAGGGACAGGGTCCAATGAGCAGTTCTTC.

This clone was picked up a small number of times. The rearrangement links TRBV11-3 to TRBJ2-2, with D unclear. V lost 4 bases and J 1 base, leaving 13 bases between the germline ends. Germline V CDR1 and CDR2: SGHNT, YENEEA. This CDR3 has 16 residues. CDR3 DNA sequence: TGTGCCAGCAGCTCGAAGAGTGGGGAGAACACCGGGGAGCTGTTTTTT. Protein sequence: CASSSKSGENTGELFF.